This TCR beta chain was recovered during a study of shared clonotypes between healthy human individuals. Study-wide results and limits: The study found about 5% of naive CD4 clonotypes shared across a handful of donors.

The data were produced by immunoSEQ multiplex PCR, yet TCRdb's version contains in-frame clones alone and is incomplete. Of approximately 2.4 million clones in the sample, 90% to 97% were seen once. Worth noting for this clone: Its specificity is unknown.

CDR3 length equals 16 residues. Looked up from germline, CDR1 is SGDLS and CDR2 is YYNGEE. J gave up 4 bases and V 4 bases, and 9 bases lay outside the gene matches. The sample comprised naive CD4+ T cells sorted from blood. Noted subset: CD45RA+ positively selected. The chain joins TRBV9 to TRBJ2-2; 8 bases agree with TRBD1. The clonotype originates from a man between 18 and 29 years old in good health. CDR3 amino acids: CASSRTGLVSTGELFF. The CDR3 nucleotides read TGTGCCAGCAGCCGGACAGGGCTGGTCTCCACCGGGGAGCTGTTTTTT. The full variable domain, its missing parts supplied by reference TRBV9 and TRBJ2-2, is DSGVTQTPKHLITATGQRVTLRCSPRSGDLSVYWYQQSLDQGLQFLIQYYNGEERAKGNILERFSAQQFPDLHSELNLSSLELGDSALYFCASSRTGLVSTGELFFGEGSRLTVL.